The rows below give T cell receptor beta chains drawn from one sample of a study of PD-L1 blockade in urothelial cancer. Clones were sequenced by immunoSEQ multiplex PCR, and TCRdb holds only the in-frame ones, with some missing. The sample holds approximately 79,000 clones; 91% are singletons and the top ten take around 0.9%. Material: PBMCs, obtained around atezolizumab (anti-PD-L1) treatment. Receptor source: a woman of 80 years or more with urothelial cancer. Each CDR3 is given with its conserved first and last residue. D genes are given only for firm matches. Size is stated for part of the rows, as once, few or many counts, or as a class when the clone is expanded.

d_gene	v_gene	abundance	j_gene	CDR3aa	CDR3nt
NA	TRBV30	NA	TRBJ2-7	CAWTRPGIEQYF	TGTGCCTGGACCAGACCGGGGATCGAGCAGTACTTC
NA	TRBV19	NA	TRBJ2-6	CASSMRGEGGSGANVLTF	TGTGCCAGTAGTATGAGGGGGGAGGGAGGTTCTGGGGCCAACGTCCTGACTTTC
NA	TRBV28	once	TRBJ1-1	CASSLLKPLEAFF	TGTGCCAGCAGTTTGTTAAAGCCTTTAGAAGCTTTCTTT
NA	TRBV19	NA	TRBJ1-5	CASSMTSGGQPQHF	TGTGCCAGTAGTATGACGAGCGGGGGTCAGCCCCAGCATTTT
TRBD1	TRBV5-1	NA	TRBJ1-5	CASSLGQGTNQPQHF	TGCGCCAGCAGCTTGGGACAGGGAACCAATCAGCCCCAGCATTTT
TRBD1	TRBV5-4	NA	TRBJ1-2	CASSFLGQGLDGYTF	TGTGCCAGCAGCTTTTTAGGACAGGGGCTTGATGGCTACACCTTC
TRBD1	TRBV27	few	TRBJ1-1	CASSANRDRSTEAFF	TGTGCCAGCAGTGCCAACCGGGACAGATCCACTGAAGCTTTCTTT
NA	TRBV5-4	NA	TRBJ2-3	CASSRGHVRSSTDTQYF	TGTGCCAGCAGCCGCGGACACGTTCGCTCTAGCACAGATACGCAGTATTTT
TRBD2	TRBV6-6	NA	TRBJ2-1	CASSRARGLGTGEQFF	TGTGCCAGCAGTAGAGCGAGGGGACTAGGGACGGGTGAGCAGTTCTTC
NA	TRBV2	NA	TRBJ2-7	CASSTYRGGPYEQYF	TGTGCCAGCTCGACGTACAGGGGAGGCCCCTACGAGCAGTACTTC
NA	TRBV18	once	TRBJ1-1	CASSPHMNTEAFF	TGTGCCAGCTCACCCCACATGAACACTGAAGCTTTCTTT
TRBD2	TRBV25-1	NA	TRBJ2-7	CASSEASGIVYEQYF	TGTGCCAGCAGTGAGGCTAGCGGGATAGTTTACGAGCAGTACTTC
NA	TRBV5-1	NA	TRBJ2-7	CASSFIANSYEQYF	TGCGCCAGCAGCTTTATAGCGAACTCCTACGAGCAGTACTTC
TRBD2	TRBV19	NA	TRBJ2-5	CASSGGGRRVETQYF	TGTGCCAGTAGTGGGGGAGGGCGGCGAGTAGAGACCCAGTACTTC
NA	TRBV25-1	NA	TRBJ1-2	CASSVAYNYGYTF	TGTGCCAGCAGTGTGGCATATAACTATGGCTACACCTTC
NA	TRBV5-3	NA	TRBJ1-3	CARSLAGGISGNTIYF	TGTGCCAGAAGCTTGGCTGGAGGGATCTCTGGAAACACCATATATTTT
TRBD1	TRBV30	NA	TRBJ1-4	CAWSRGLANEKLFF	TGTGCCTGGAGTAGGGGGCTGGCTAATGAAAAACTGTTTTTT
NA	TRBV6-1	NA	TRBJ1-4	CASKGVAEKLFF	TGTGCCAGCAAGGGGGTAGCTGAAAAACTGTTTTTT
NA	TRBV6-5	NA	TRBJ2-3	CASSYSRFSSTDTQYF	TGTGCCAGCAGTTACTCGAGGTTTTCTAGCACAGATACGCAGTATTTT
NA	TRBV6-1	NA	TRBJ2-6	CASSHERGANVLTF	TGTGCCAGCAGTCACGAGCGGGGGGCCAACGTCCTGACTTTC
TRBD1	TRBV4-2	NA	TRBJ1-5	CASSLSPGQGGGGNQPQHF	TGTGCCAGCAGCTTGTCGCCGGGACAGGGGGGTGGGGGGAATCAGCCCCAGCATTTT